The entry that follows covers one TCR beta chain sequence. The antigen remains undetermined. This specimen belongs to a study of shared clonotypes between healthy human individuals. Study-level results: Relative to memory subsets, naive subsets generally showed larger estimated richness.

Terminally differentiated effector memory CD45RA+ cells were left out of the naive CD8 fraction, which was CD45RO-negative and positively selected for CCR7. Every donor, a Caucasian adult, lived in Nashville, Tennessee. CDR1 and CDR2 from the germline V gene are SGHTA and FQGNSA. The junction had 6 bases not matched to a gene; V was cut back by 0 bases and J by 4 bases. The CDR3 is 15 amino acids. TCRdb's copy holds only in-frame clones and misses some; the assay was immunoSEQ multiplex PCR. The sample has about 2.1 million clones, around 93% seen once. J is TRBJ2-7 and V is TRBV7-2; TRBD2 matches at 7 bases. The receptor was isolated from a man aged 18 to 29 in good health. Some clones in this sample may be carry-over from other donors' samples. What was sequenced was naive CD8+ T cells from PBMCs. The CDR3 DNA sequence: TGTGCCAGCAGCTTAGCTTCGGGACTACGGTACGAGCAGTACTTC. It yields the protein CASSLASGLRYEQYF. The whole variable domain, remainder taken from reference TRBV7-2 and TRBJ2-7, is GAGVSQSPSNKVTEKGKDVELRCDPISGHTALYWYRQSLGQGLEFLIYFQGNSAPDKSGLPSDRFSAERTGGSVSTLTIQRTQQEDSAVYLCASSLASGLRYEQYFGPGTRLTVT.